The sequence of this T cell receptor (beta chain) was determined in a study of blood T cell repertoires in COVID-19. Looking at the study overall: From the United States, Italy and Spain came samples of acute and convalescent COVID-19. T cells, B-cell-depleted T cells, or PBMCs supplied cDNA or gDNA.

The CDR3 has 16 amino acids. J lost 0 bases, V lost 4 bases, and 6 bases had no gene match. Germline CDR1 SGHRS, CDR2 YFSETQ. A few counts support this clone. Source study methods: Cell counts per sample came from amplifying reference gene primers. TCRdb's table, derived via immunoSEQ multiplex PCR, lists solely in-frame clones and lacks some. V, J and clone size are those of that table, while D and trimming were read from the DNA. The repertoire consists of around 100,000 clones, with more than 75% occurring once and the leading ten covering 4% to 5.5%. Sequenced material: peripheral blood. This receptor was identified in a human donor in a cohort sampled during active COVID-19. The chain uses TRBV5-1 and TRBJ1-3; 8 nucleotides agree with TRBD1. CDR3 in amino acids: CASSNDRGSSGNTIYF. In DNA form, the CDR3 reads TGCGCCAGCAGCAACGACAGGGGAAGCTCTGGAAACACCATATATTTT.